A single sample is the source of the 22 T cell receptor beta chains below, sequenced in a study of OX40 agonist ivuxolimab in advanced cancers. Data came from immunoSEQ multiplex PCR; TCRdb stores just in-frame clones and leaves some out. This sample has tens of thousands of clones, with roughly 94% found just once. This specimen was CD4+ or CD8+ T cells sorted from blood, taken in a trial of the OX40 agonist ivuxolimab. The receptors come from an adult with an advanced solid tumor such as melanoma, head and neck, liver or kidney cancer.

The chain recombines TRBV7-3 with TRBJ1-2, with no clear D. The V and J ends lost 5 bases and 7 bases respectively, with 14 bases between them. The CDR3 length is 13 residues. Germline V gene lookup returns CDR1 SGHTA and CDR2 FQGTGA. For the CDR3, the DNA is TGTGCCAGCAGCCCAACGAAGGCGGGTGGCTACACCTTC. This gives the protein CASSPTKAGGYTF.

The chain carries TRBV27 and TRBJ1-1; 12 nucleotides align to TRBD1. In germline, CDR1 is MNHEY, CDR2 SMNVEV (reference sequence). With 4 bases clipped from V and 8 bases from J, the junction kept 2 bases outside the gene matches. The CDR3 has 13 amino acids. CDR3 region: CASSSGTGGEAFF. Written as DNA, the CDR3 is TGTGCCAGCAGTTCCGGGACAGGGGGCGAAGCTTTCTTT.

This clone came up a few times. CDR3 DNA: TGTGCCAGCAGTGAGGGCCTGGGGGCCAATCAGCCCCAGCATTTT. Amino acids: CASSEGLGANQPQHF. The genes are TRBV6-1 and TRBJ1-5, with D perhaps matching TRBD1 (6 bases). Germline CDR1 is MNHNS and CDR2 is SASEGT. Trimming removed 3 bases from V and 3 bases from J, with 12 bases in between. The CDR3 extends over 15 amino acids.

The chain uses TRBV19 and TRBJ2-7; the match to TRBD2 covers 10 bases. Germline CDR1 reads LNHDA; CDR2 reads SQIVND (reference sequence). The V gene end was trimmed by 10 bases and the J gene end by 5 bases; junction bases not matched to a gene: 11. The CDR3 totals 14 residues. The CDR3 protein is CANPSAGGPHEQYF. As DNA, the CDR3 is TGTGCCAATCCGTCAGCGGGAGGGCCCCACGAGCAGTACTTC. Together with reference TRBV19 and TRBJ2-7, the CDR3 gives the full variable domain: DGGITQSPKYLFRKEGQNVTLSCEQNLNHDAMYWYRQDPGQGLRLIYYSQIVNDFQKGDIAEGYSVSREKKESFPLTVTSAQKNPTAFYLCANPSAGGPHEQYFGPGTRLTVT.

The chain links TRBV9 to TRBJ2-7; TRBD1 is a possible D gene (5 bases). Per germline, CDR1 SGDLS and CDR2 YYNGEE. The CDR3 runs to 15 residues. Trimming cost V 3 bases and J 6 bases, with 19 bases left between them. CDR3: CASSESGLGLGEQYF. CDR3 sequence (DNA): TGTGCCAGCAGCGAATCAGGGTTGGGGTTGGGCGAGCAGTACTTC.

This chain joins TRBV9 and TRBJ2-2; the match to TRBD1 covers 9 bases. The V segment lost 3 bases and the J segment 7 bases; nucleotides outside the gene matches: 7. There are 15 residues in the CDR3. Germline loops: CDR1 SGDLS, CDR2 YYNGEE. CDR3 loop: CASSAQQGAFGELFF. The CDR3 nucleotides read TGTGCCAGCAGCGCTCAACAGGGGGCGTTCGGGGAGCTGTTTTTT. Complete variable domain (other parts from reference TRBV9 and TRBJ2-2): DSGVTQTPKHLITATGQRVTLRCSPRSGDLSVYWYQQSLDQGLQFLIQYYNGEERAKGNILERFSAQQFPDLHSELNLSSLELGDSALYFCASSAQQGAFGELFFGEGSRLTVL.

This clone was recorded only once. This chain uses TRBV18 with TRBJ1-3; D unclear. From germline, CDR1 is KGHSH and CDR2 LQKENI. Trimming stripped 3 bases from V and 4 bases from J, with 13 bases between. The CDR3 is 15 residues long. The CDR3 DNA is TGTGCCAGCTCACCGGAAAACTTGGGGGGAAACACCATATATTTT. Residues: CASSPENLGGNTIYF. The full variable domain, completed using reference TRBV18 and TRBJ1-3, is NAGVMQNPRHLVRRRGQEARLRCSPMKGHSHVYWYRQLPEEGLKFMVYLQKENIIDESGMPKERFSAEFPKEGPSILRIQQVVRGDSAAYFCASSPENLGGNTIYFGEGSWLTVV.

The V gene is TRBV9, the J gene TRBJ2-7; a possible D gene is TRBD1 (5 bases). Germline loops: CDR1 SGDLS, CDR2 YYNGEE. CDR3 length: 15 amino acids. Trimming took off 3 bases at V and 2 bases at J, with 15 bases between the two ends. The CDR3 is CASSGPTGKTYEQYF. Here the CDR3 DNA reads TGTGCCAGCAGCGGGCCCACAGGAAAGACCTACGAGCAGTACTTC.

The chain has TRBV18 and TRBJ2-7; the D gene is possibly TRBD2 (6 bases). Trimming took 3 bases from V and 3 from J, leaving 12 bases between them. The germline gives CDR1 KGHSH, CDR2 LQKENI. The CDR3 is 14 residues long. CDR3 in DNA: TGTGCCAGCTCACCCGGTGTAGCGGTCTACGAGCAGTACTTC. It codes for CASSPGVAVYEQYF.

This chain uses TRBV7-6 with TRBJ2-5, with 7 bases aligning to TRBD1. Trimming cost V 4 bases and J 4 bases; bases outside gene matches: 9. Germline-derived CDR1 and CDR2 are SGHVS and FNYEAQ. The CDR3 loop spans 15 amino acids. The CDR3 region has the DNA TGTGCCAGCAGCTCACACAGGGGTGGGGGAGAGACCCAGTACTTC. This gives the protein CASSSHRGGGETQYF.

The gene calls are TRBV28 and TRBJ2-5; D unresolved. Trimming shortened V by 2 bases and J by 2 bases, and 6 bases separated the two germline ends. Per germline, CDR1 MDHEN and CDR2 SYDVKM. The CDR3 is 13 amino acids. The CDR3 reads CASSLTSQETQYF. CDR3 coding DNA: TGTGCCAGCAGTTTAACATCTCAAGAGACCCAGTACTTC.

The rearrangement uses TRBV5-6 and TRBJ2-5, with D unclear. This CDR3 is 13 amino acids long. Trimming shortened V by 6 bases and J by 1 base, and 10 bases separated the two germline ends. Germline V gives CDR1 SGHDT, CDR2 YYEEEE. The CDR3 loop is CASTLWGQETQYF. CDR3 nucleotide sequence: TGTGCCAGCACGCTTTGGGGCCAAGAGACCCAGTACTTC.

This clone was detected only a few times. V usage is TRBV27 and J usage is TRBJ1-1; possibly TRBD1 for D (5 bases). The CDR3 is 14 amino acids. Deletions cut 1 base from V and 1 base from J, with 7 bases between. The germline V gene encodes CDR1 MNHEY and CDR2 SMNVEV (reference sequence). Written as DNA, the CDR3 is TGTGCCAGCAGTTTATTTGGGGGGAACACTGAAGCTTTCTTT. It yields the protein CASSLFGGNTEAFF.

The genes are TRBV4-3 and TRBJ2-7, with D tentatively TRBD2 (6 bases). V dropped 1 base and J dropped 5 bases, with 15 bases sitting between them. CDR1 and CDR2 (germline): LGHNA, YSLEER. This CDR3 spans 15 amino acids. In nucleotides, the CDR3 is TGCGCCAGCAGCCAAGCAACCTCGACTAGGAACGAGCAGTACTTC. Protein product: CASSQATSTRNEQYF.

This rearrangement joins TRBV7-9 to TRBJ2-3; 13 bases are a match to TRBD2. Germline V gene sequence: CDR1 SEHNR, CDR2 FQNEAQ (reference sequence). The CDR3 spans 19 residues. V was clipped by 5 bases and J by 3 bases; unmatched bases: 14. For the CDR3, the DNA is TGTGCCAGCAGCCCGAGAGAAACTAGCGGGAGGGTTGAGACAGATACGCAGTATTTT. Translation gives CASSPRETSGRVETDTQYF. The whole variable domain, filled in from reference TRBV7-9 and TRBJ2-3, reads DTGVSQNPRHKITKRGQNVTFRCDPISEHNRLYWYRQTLGQGPEFLTYFQNEAQLEKSRLLSDRFSAERPKGSFSTLEIQRTEQGDSAMYLCASSPRETSGRVETDTQYFGPGTRLTVL.

The genes are TRBV30 and TRBJ2-7; D may correspond to TRBD1 or TRBD2 (5 bases each). The V gene's germline CDR1 is GTSNPN and CDR2 SVGIG (reference sequence). V was shortened by 3 bases and J by 3 bases, with 18 bases between the two germline ends. CDR3 length: 15 amino acids. CDR3 amino acids: CAWSPGGQGIYEQYF. DNA of the CDR3: TGTGCCTGGAGCCCCGGCGGGCAGGGAATCTACGAGCAGTACTTC.

The chain employs TRBV21-1 and TRBJ2-2; TRBD2 is taken as the D call from the table, unchecked against the DNA. TRBV21-1 is given as a pseudogene. This CDR3 has 14 amino acids. The CDR3 region is CASSPFPNTGELFF. The CDR3 region has the DNA TGTGCCAGCAGCCCCTTCCCCAACACCGGGGAGCTGTTTTTT.

This sequence joins TRBV11-2 and TRBJ2-7; D is uncertain. The CDR3 consists of 17 residues. From germline, CDR1 is SGHAT and CDR2 FQNNGV. Trimming cost V 1 base and J 0 bases, with 16 bases left between them. CDR3 in amino acids: CASSLGLGGNPSYEQYF. The CDR3 DNA follows: TGTGCCAGCAGCTTAGGGCTGGGCGGAAACCCCTCCTACGAGCAGTACTTC.

The chain employs TRBV5-1 and TRBJ2-1, with 8 nucleotides matching TRBD1. Germline CDR1 and CDR2: SGHRS and YFSETQ. This CDR3 comprises 14 residues. Trimming at V came to 6 bases and at J to 8 bases, leaving 10 bases not matched to a gene. The DNA for the CDR3 is TGCGCCAGCACTCTCGAGGACAGGGCTTATGAGCAGTTCTTC. The encoded protein is CASTLEDRAYEQFF.

V usage is TRBV27 and J usage is TRBJ2-5; 8 bases map to TRBD1. This CDR3 is 14 amino acids long. The J segment lost 5 bases and the V segment lost 8 bases, leaving 10 bases of the junction unmatched. Germline V gene data show CDR1 as MNHEY and CDR2 as SMNVEV (reference sequence). CDR3 residues: CASGWAGGLETQYF. The CDR3 DNA follows: TGTGCCAGCGGGTGGGCAGGGGGCCTGGAGACCCAGTACTTC.

The rearrangement links TRBV25-1 to TRBJ2-5, with 7 bases identical to TRBD1. Germline CDR1 reads MGHDK; CDR2 reads SYGVNS. This CDR3 contains 13 residues. V dropped 5 bases and J dropped 5; count of bases not matched to a gene: 5. The CDR3 coding sequence is TGTGCCAGCAGTCAGGGGGTACCGGAGACCCAGTACTTC. It specifies CASSQGVPETQYF.

The CDR3 nucleotides read TGTGCCAGCAGTTACTCGAAATACGAGCAGTACTTC. Its protein product is CASSYSKYEQYF. This rearrangement joins TRBV6-6 to TRBJ2-7; D remains ambiguous. The CDR3 has 12 residues. The germline gives CDR1 MNHNY, CDR2 SVGAGI (reference sequence). The germline V and J ends were trimmed by 0 bases and 4 bases, with 4 bases remaining between them.